This record looks at one TCR beta chain sequence and its context. The specificity of this receptor is unknown. No base quality values were provided; no much bigger clone lies one nucleotide off. Interpreted using the paper, the time point label stands for: about 28 days (+/-7) after the second vaccine dose. AZD1222 recipients with second doses at about 4 weeks or about 12 weeks were pooled, because spike-specific TCR depth and breadth did not differ between schedules. Vaccinee samples came from UK trials COV001 and COV002, including a single-blind randomized controlled phase 2/3 trial of AZD1222 (ChAdOx1 nCoV-19) in healthy adults. For TCRbeta chain sequencing, PBMC samples were collected from trial participants at day 0 and at day 28 after the second dose. This entry comes from a study of T cell responses to AZD1222 COVID-19 vaccine (dated by TCRdb to the early 2020s). Background for the entire study: TCR sequencing was performed for fewer than 250 trial participants, of whom some 200 were given two doses of AZD1222 and some 26 were given two doses of MenACWY control vaccine. Enrollment into the trials was organized by age into subgroups of 18-55, 56-69 and 70-plus years, and those subgroups contained around 150, 28 and 57 TCR-sequenced participants, respectively.

The germline V gene supplies CDR1 KGHSH and CDR2 LQKENI. V sheds 7 bases and J sheds 7 bases, leaving 20 bases between their ends. The cysteine opens and the phenylalanine closes a CDR3 of 16 amino acids. Of all the DNA, just the CDR3 is kept, 48 bases in frame from base 1. The CDR3 regions of human TCRbeta chains were analyzed by immunosequencing. The study's processing was this. Repertoire TCRs were checked for matches against a reference library of SARS-CoV-2-specific TCRs that had been generated using the MIRA antigen-specificity platform. Breadth was defined as the fraction of unique TCRs that were SARS-CoV-2-associated. Depth was defined as the fraction of total T cells that were SARS-CoV-2-associated. Each spike-specific TCR was assigned to its reactive spike region and to a CD4 or CD8 class using the MIRA data. Log10-transformed breadth and depth values were compared by one-way ANOVA with Sidak's multiple comparisons tests. TCRdb obtained this table from immuneACCESS and retained in-frame rearrangements with V and J assigned. These tables miss some clones; where compared with another copy, unresolved V genes account for less than half of the shortfall, and the remainder is unexplained. V, J and clone size are those of that table, while D and trimming were read from the DNA. This sample holds 150,000 to 200,000 clones; more than 75% were observed only once. The ten biggest clones cover roughly 4% of the sample.

Results the study describes overall, beyond this receptor: Conclusions about previously exposed vaccinees are limited because only six or seven AZD1222 recipients were SARS-CoV-2 seropositive at baseline. Most participants were white British and females outnumbered males, and the authors suggested that clonal diversity may have been underestimated. After two AZD1222 doses, spike-specific TCR breadth and depth were significantly higher than at day 0 and than in MenACWY recipients. Epitopes outside the regions mutated in the B.1.351 and B.1.1.7 variants were reportedly recognized by nearly half of the unique spike-specific TCRs. Because no day 14 peak-response samples were available, repertoires were characterized only after the peak T cell response. In the small 56-69-year group, the increase in depth fell short of significance, most likely because of low power. The whole spike protein was spanned by vaccine-associated CD4 TCRs, and dominant responses were seen in regions 160-218 and 743-854.

This chain is built from TRBV18 and TRBJ1-6; tentative D gene TRBD1, with 5 bases matching. The material was peripheral blood, obtained 28 days after the second AZD1222 dose. The source of this sequence is an adult who received the AZD1222 COVID-19 vaccine. The DNA reads as follows: TGTGCCAGCTTGGCGACACTTACCGGGGGGAATTCACCCCTCCACTTT. It encodes CASLATLTGGNSPLHF.